This T cell receptor (beta chain) appears in the sequencing data of a study of T cells in Graves' hyperthyroidism and ophthalmopathy. Study results and limitations: Ophthalmopathy was distinguished from stable hyperthyroidism by 13 V-J signatures. Blood also carried most thyroid clonotypes expanded above 0.001.

Based on clinical symptoms, serum thyroxine and TRAb, thyroid ultrasound and orbital computed tomography, diagnoses were reached. CDR3 size: 19 residues. The V and J ends lost 3 bases and 5 bases, in that order; junction bases with no gene match: 13. From germline, CDR1 is WSHSY and CDR2 SAAADI. This clonotype was seen a handful of times. Its target is not known. Amplification targeted TCR beta CDR3 regions from RNA transcripts. The HTBI primer set drove a first-round RT-PCR of the TCR CDR3. TCRdb itself ran the multiplex PCR reads through MiXCR, one entry per CDR3 protein. Seen here are about 480,000 distinct CDR3 sequences, approximately 22% observed once, and the top ten hold approximately 49%.

The gene calls are TRBV10-2 and TRBJ2-3; 14 bases map to TRBD2. The sequence derives from a woman aged 70-85 years with Graves' ophthalmopathy. The sample comprised blood. The CDR3 loop reads CASSDYWTSGRPRGDTQYF. In nucleotides, the CDR3 is TGCGCCAGCAGTGATTATTGGACTAGCGGGAGGCCCCGGGGAGATACGCAGTATTTT.